The T cell receptor (beta chain) under discussion was sequenced for a study of cytomegalovirus exposure and HLA in healthy donors. Broader study findings: Researchers reported from a later analysis that most CMV-associated TCR beta chains appeared HLA-restricted. In a later analysis, donors in an Asian-associated ancestry cluster reportedly had fewer N-insertions in productive TCRs than the cohort mean. Highly shared sequence variants in one cluster were likely a sequencing artifact.

The PCR was carried out with 60 Vbeta primers and 13 Jbeta primers. Only in-frame clones appear in the TCRdb table, and some are missing; sequencing was by immunoSEQ multiplex PCR. The sample lists about 120,000 clones, around 60% seen once, with 9% to 10% in the top ten. Points on this clone: Its specificity is not known. At the DNA level, this CDR3 is encoded by other sequences in the same sample as well.

The CDR3 covers 15 residues. Trimming took 0 bases from V and 1 from J, leaving 8 bases between them. CDR1 and CDR2 (germline): LNHNV, YYDKDF (reference sequence). The clonotype originates from a man in his forties or fifties in good health and CMV-seropositive. The chain employs TRBV15 and TRBJ2-3, with D possibly TRBD2 on 5 matching bases. Input material: PBMCs. The CDR3 loop reads CATSRDRTGTDTQYF. The CDR3 nucleotides are TGTGCCACCAGCAGAGACCGGACTGGCACAGATACGCAGTATTTT.